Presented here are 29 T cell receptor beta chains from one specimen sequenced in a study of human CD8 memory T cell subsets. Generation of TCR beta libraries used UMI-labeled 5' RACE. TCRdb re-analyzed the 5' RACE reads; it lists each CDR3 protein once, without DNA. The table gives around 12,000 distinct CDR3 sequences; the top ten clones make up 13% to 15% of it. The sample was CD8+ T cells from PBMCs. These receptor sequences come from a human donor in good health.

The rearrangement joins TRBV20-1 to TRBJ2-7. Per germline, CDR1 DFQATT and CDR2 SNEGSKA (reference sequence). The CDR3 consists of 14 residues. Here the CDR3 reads CSARDYTDSYEQYF.

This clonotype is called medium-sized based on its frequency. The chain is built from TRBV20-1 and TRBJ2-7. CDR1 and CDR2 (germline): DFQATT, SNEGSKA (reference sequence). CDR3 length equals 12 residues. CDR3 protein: CSARERGHEQYF.

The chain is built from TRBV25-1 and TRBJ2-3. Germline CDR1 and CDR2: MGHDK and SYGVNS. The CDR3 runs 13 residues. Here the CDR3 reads CASSQTVTDTQYF. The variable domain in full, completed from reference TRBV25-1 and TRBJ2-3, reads EADIYQTPRYLVIGTGKKITLECSQTMGHDKMYWYQQDPGMELHLIHYSYGVNSTEKGDLSSESTVSRIRTEHFPLTLESARPSHTSQYLCASSQTVTDTQYFGPGTRLTVL.

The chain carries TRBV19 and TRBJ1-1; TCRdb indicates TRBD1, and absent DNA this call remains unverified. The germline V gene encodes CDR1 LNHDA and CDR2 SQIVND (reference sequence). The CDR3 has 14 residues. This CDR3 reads CASKPTGTGTEAFF.

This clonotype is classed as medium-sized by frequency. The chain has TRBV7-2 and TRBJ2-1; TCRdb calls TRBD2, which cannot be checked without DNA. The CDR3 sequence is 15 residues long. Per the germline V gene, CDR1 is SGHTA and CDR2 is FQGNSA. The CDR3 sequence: CASSLVLAENNEQFF.

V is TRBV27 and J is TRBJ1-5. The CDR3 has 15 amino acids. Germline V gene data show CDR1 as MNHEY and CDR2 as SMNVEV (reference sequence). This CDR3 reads CASSLWGEGNQPQHF.

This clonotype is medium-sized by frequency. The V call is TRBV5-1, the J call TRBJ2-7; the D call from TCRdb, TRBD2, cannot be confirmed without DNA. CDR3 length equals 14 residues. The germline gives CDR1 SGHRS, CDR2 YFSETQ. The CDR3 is CASSEGTSDREQYF.

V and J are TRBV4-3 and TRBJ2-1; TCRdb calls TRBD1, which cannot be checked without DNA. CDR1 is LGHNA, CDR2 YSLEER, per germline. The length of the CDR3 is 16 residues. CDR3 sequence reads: CASSQDLRTTYNEQFF.

CDR3 region: CASSQDRRQGGTEAFF. The genes are TRBV4-3 and TRBJ1-1; the TRBD1 assignment by TCRdb is unverifiable without DNA. Germline-derived CDR1 and CDR2 are LGHNA and YSLEER. This CDR3 has 16 residues.

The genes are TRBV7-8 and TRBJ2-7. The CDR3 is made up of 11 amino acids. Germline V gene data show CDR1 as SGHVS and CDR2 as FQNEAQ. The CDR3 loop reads CASSPSYEQYF.

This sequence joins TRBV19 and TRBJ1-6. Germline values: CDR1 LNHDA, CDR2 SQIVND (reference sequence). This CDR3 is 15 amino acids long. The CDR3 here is CASSERHLSNSPLHF.

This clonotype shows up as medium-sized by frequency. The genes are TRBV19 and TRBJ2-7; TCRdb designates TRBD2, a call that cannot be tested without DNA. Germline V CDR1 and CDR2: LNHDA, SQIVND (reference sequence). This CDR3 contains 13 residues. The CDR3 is CASSTGLAGEQYF. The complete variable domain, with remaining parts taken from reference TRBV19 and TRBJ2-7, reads DGGITQSPKYLFRKEGQNVTLSCEQNLNHDAMYWYRQDPGQGLRLIYYSQIVNDFQKGDIAEGYSVSREKKESFPLTVTSAQKNPTAFYLCASSTGLAGEQYFGPGTRLTVT.

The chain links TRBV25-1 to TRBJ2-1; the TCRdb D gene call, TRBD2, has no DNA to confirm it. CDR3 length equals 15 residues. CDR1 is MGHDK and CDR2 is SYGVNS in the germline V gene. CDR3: CASSAQREVNNEQFF.

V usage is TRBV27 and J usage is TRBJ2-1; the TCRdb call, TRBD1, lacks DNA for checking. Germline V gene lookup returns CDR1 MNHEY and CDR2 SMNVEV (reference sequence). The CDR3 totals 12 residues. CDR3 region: CASKQGTAEQFF.

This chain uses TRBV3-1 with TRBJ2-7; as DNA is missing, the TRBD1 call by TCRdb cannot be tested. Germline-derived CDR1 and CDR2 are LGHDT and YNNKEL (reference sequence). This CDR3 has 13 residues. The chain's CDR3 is CASRHGQSYEQYF.

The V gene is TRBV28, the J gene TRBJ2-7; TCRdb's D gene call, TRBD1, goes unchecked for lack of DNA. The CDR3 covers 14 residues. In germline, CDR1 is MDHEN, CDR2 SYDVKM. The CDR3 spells CASSFGDRPYEQYF.

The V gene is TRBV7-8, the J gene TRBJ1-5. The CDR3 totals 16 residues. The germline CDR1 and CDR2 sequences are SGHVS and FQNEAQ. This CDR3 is CASSLGSVQSNQPQHF.

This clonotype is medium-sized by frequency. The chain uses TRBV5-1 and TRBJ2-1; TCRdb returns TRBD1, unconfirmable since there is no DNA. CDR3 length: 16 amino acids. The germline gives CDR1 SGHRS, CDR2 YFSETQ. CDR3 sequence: CASSPTQGGSYNEQFF.

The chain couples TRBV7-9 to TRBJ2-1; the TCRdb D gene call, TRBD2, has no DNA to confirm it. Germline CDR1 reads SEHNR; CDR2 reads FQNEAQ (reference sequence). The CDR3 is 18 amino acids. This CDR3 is CASSLGTSGFLFYNEQFF.

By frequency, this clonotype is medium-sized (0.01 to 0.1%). The CDR3: CASSYSIGQVYEQYF. The V call is TRBV6-2 or TRBV6-3, the J call TRBJ2-7; without DNA, the TCRdb call of TRBD1 cannot be checked. Germline V lookup: CDR1 MNHEY, CDR2 SVGEGT. The CDR3 totals 15 residues.

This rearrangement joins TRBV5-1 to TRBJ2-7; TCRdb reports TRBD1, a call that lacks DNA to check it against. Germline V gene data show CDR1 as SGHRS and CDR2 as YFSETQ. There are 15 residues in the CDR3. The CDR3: CASSYTGGPTYEQYF.

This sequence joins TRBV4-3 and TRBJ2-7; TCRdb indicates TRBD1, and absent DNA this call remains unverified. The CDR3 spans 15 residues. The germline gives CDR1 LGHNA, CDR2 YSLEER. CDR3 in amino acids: CASSQEWTGDYEQYF.

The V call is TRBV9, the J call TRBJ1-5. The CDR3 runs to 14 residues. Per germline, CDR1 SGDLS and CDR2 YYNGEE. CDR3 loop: CASSVGADNQPQHF.

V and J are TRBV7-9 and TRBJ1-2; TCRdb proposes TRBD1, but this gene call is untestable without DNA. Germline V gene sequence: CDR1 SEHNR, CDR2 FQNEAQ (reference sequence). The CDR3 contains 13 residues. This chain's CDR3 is CASSFDSRYGYTF. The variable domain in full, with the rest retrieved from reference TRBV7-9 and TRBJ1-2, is DTGVSQNPRHKITKRGQNVTFRCDPISEHNRLYWYRQTLGQGPEFLTYFQNEAQLEKSRLLSDRFSAERPKGSFSTLEIQRTEQGDSAMYLCASSFDSRYGYTFGSGTRLTVV.

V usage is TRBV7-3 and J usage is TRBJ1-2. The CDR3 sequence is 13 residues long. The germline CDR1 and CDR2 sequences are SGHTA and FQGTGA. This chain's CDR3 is CASSLTGYYGYTF.

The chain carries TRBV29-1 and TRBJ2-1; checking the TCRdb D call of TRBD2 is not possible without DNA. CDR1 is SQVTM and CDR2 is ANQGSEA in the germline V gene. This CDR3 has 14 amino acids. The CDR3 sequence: CSPELAGKYNEQFF.

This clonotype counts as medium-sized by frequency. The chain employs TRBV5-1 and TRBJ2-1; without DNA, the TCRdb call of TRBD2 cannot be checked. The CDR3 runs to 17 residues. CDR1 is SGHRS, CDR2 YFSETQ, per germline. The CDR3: CASSPEGLAGIYNEQFF. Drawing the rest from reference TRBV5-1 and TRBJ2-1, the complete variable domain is KAGVTQTPRYLIKTRGQQVTLSCSPISGHRSVSWYQQTPGQGLQFLFEYFSETQRNKGNFPGRFSGRQFSNSRSEMNVSTLELGDSALYLCASSPEGLAGIYNEQFFGPGTRLTVL.

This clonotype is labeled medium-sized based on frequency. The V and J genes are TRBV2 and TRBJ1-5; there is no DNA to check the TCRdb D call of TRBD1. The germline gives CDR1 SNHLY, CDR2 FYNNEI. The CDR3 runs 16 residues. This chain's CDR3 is CASSEAARGNPHPQHF. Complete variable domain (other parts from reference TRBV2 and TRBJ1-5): EPEVTQTPSHQVTQMGQEVILRCVPISNHLYFYWYRQILGQKVEFLVSFYNNEISEKSEIFDDQFSVERPDGSNFTLKIRSTKLEDSAMYFCASSEAARGNPHPQHFGDGTRLSIL.

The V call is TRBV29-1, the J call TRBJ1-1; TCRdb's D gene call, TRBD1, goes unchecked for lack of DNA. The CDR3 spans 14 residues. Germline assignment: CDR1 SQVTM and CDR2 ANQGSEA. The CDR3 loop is CSDFQRGRSTEAFF. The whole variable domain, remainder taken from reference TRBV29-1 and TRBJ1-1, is SAVISQKPSRDICQRGTSLTIQCQVDSQVTMMFWYRQQPGQSLTLIATANQGSEATYESGFVIDKFPISRPNLTFSTLTVSNMSPEDSSIYLCSDFQRGRSTEAFFGQGTRLTVV.